This TCR beta chain emerged from a study of blood T cell repertoires in COVID-19. The data were produced by immunoSEQ multiplex PCR, yet TCRdb's version contains in-frame clones alone and is incomplete. The sample carries under 200,000 clones, about 85% recorded once. J gave up 5 bases and V 2 bases, and 4 bases lay outside the gene matches. This CDR3 contains 15 residues. Germline-derived CDR1 and CDR2 are SGHVS and FQNEAQ. The sample taken for sequencing was peripheral blood. The chain combines TRBV7-8 with TRBJ2-1; 9 bases map to TRBD2. This receptor was identified in a young man with acute or convalescent COVID-19. The CDR3 reads CASSLLAGANNEQFF. The CDR3 bases are TGTGCCAGCAGCTTATTAGCGGGGGCAAACAATGAGCAGTTCTTC.